This TCR beta chain emerged from a study of PD-1 blockade in classical Hodgkin lymphoma. Study details: Patients were dosed intravenously with nivolumab at 3 mg/kg every 2 weeks. Whole-study findings and limits: Repertoire differences lack defined causes, possibly disease activity or prior therapy.

Assay: immunoSEQ multiplex PCR; the TCRdb copy retains only in-frame clones and omits some. The sample includes tens of thousands of clones, around 71% of them seen just once. The germline CDR1 and CDR2 sequences are MDHEN and SYDVKM. The CDR3 loop spans 15 amino acids. Trimming cost V 1 base and J 0 bases, with 10 bases left between them. Concerning this clone: The antigen is not known.

Every patient experienced relapse after autologous stem cell transplantation, and brentuximab vedotin exposure varied. Material: peripheral blood mononuclear cells (PBMCs), obtained before the second cycle of nivolumab. This sequence joins TRBV28 and TRBJ2-7; the D is unclear. The origin of this receptor is a human donor with classical Hodgkin lymphoma. The CDR3 protein is CASSLYGSSSYEQYF. CDR3 coding DNA: TGTGCCAGCAGTTTATACGGCAGCAGCTCCTACGAGCAGTACTTC.